One and the same sample provided the 3 T cell receptor beta chains below, sequenced in a study of OX40 agonist ivuxolimab in advanced cancers. Profiled with immunoSEQ multiplex PCR; TCRdb holds only in-frame clones, not every one. The repertoire holds approximately 20,000 clones, with more than 70% as singletons. Sample: CD4+ or CD8+ T cells sorted from blood, taken in a trial of the OX40 agonist ivuxolimab. These receptors came from an adult with an advanced solid tumor such as melanoma, head and neck, liver or kidney cancer.

The chain joins TRBV4-1 to TRBJ1-1; 8 bases are shared with TRBD1. V trimming: 3 bases; J trimming: 4 bases; junction bases outside the gene matches: 4. Per germline, CDR1 MGHRA and CDR2 YSYEKL. This CDR3 has 14 residues. The CDR3 here is CASSHTGGGTEAFF. The CDR3 DNA is TGCGCCAGCAGCCATACAGGGGGGGGCACTGAAGCTTTCTTT.

The rearrangement uses TRBV4-3 and TRBJ1-2; tentative D call: TRBD1 (6 bases). CDR1 LGHNA and CDR2 YSLEER come from the germline V gene. V lost 0 bases and J 6 bases, leaving 20 bases between the germline ends. CDR3 size: 17 residues. CDR3 loop: CASSQDFRGGGADGYTF. The CDR3 coding sequence is TGCGCCAGCAGCCAAGATTTTAGGGGGGGCGGGGCTGATGGCTACACCTTC.

The chain combines TRBV19 with TRBJ1-1; no firm D call. CDR3 length equals 11 residues. Trimming left V 5 bases short and J 1 base short, with 2 bases between. Looked up from germline, CDR1 is LNHDA and CDR2 is SQIVND (reference sequence). CDR3 nucleotides: TGTGCCAGTAGTCAGAACACTGAAGCTTTCTTT. Protein sequence: CASSQNTEAFF.